This TCR beta chain was sequenced during a study of Ad26.COV2.S vaccination and SARS-CoV-2 variants. Findings and caveats of the study: The study found higher spike-specific TCR breadth in vaccine than placebo recipients. Substantial breadth was reported for post-vaccination spike-specific CD8+ and CD4+ T cells. With respect to non-spike TCR breadth, vaccine and placebo recipients were similar.

Some clones are missing from TCRdb's copy, which holds only in-frame ones; the method was immunoSEQ multiplex PCR. The sample lists roughly 420,000 clones, over 75% occurring once. V lost 7 bases and J 5 bases, leaving 24 bases between the germline ends. The CDR3 length is 16 residues. Germline-derived CDR1 and CDR2 are SGHRS and YFSETQ. Treatment indicated: around 19 received Ad26.COV2.S at low or high dose, single or two shots; roughly five received placebo; per-sample allocation not given. Collection of samples fell on day 63 after the first vaccine or placebo injection. This clone was seen only once. The antigen remains unidentified.

The chain is built from TRBV5-1 and TRBJ1-1, with D possibly TRBD1 on 6 matching bases. The sequence was collected from a person between 18 and 65 years old who received the Ad26.COV2.S COVID-19 vaccine or a placebo. The sequencing here drew on peripheral blood, taken in a trial of Ad26.COV2.S vaccine versus placebo. CDR3 loop: CASRGIQGGGETEAFF. The CDR3 DNA reads TGCGCCAGCCGGGGCATACAGGGTGGAGGTGAGACTGAAGCTTTCTTT.